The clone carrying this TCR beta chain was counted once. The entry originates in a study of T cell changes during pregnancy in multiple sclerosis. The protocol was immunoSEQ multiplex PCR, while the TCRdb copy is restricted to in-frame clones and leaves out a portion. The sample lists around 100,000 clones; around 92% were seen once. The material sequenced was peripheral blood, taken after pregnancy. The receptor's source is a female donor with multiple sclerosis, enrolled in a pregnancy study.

Here the CDR3 reads CAWAPGTSPLYEQYF. Here the CDR3 DNA reads TGTGCCTGGGCTCCCGGGACTAGCCCTCTCTACGAGCAGTACTTC. The V gene is TRBV30, the J gene TRBJ2-7; 9 nucleotides line up with TRBD2. Germline CDR1 is GTSNPN and CDR2 is SVGIG (reference sequence). V lost 5 bases to trimming and J lost 3 bases; unmatched junction nucleotides: 11. This CDR3 comprises 15 residues.